This T cell receptor (beta chain) was sequenced during a study of blood T cell repertoires in COVID-19 (dated by TCRdb to 2020 to 2022). Broadly, across the study: Samples covering the acute and convalescent phases of COVID-19 were provided by collaborators in the United States, Italy and Spain. Where available, HLA class I and class II types were taken from metadata supplied by the sample provider and were not determined by assay-based typing. A de-identified subject ID, COVID-19 status, age in years and sex were almost always included in the sample metadata. The repertoires were released in a freely available public database meant as a resource for research on the immune response to SARS-CoV-2. Samples were obtained from the ongoing ImmuneRACE study (first 160 participants) and from over 1,000 subjects provided by 6 global collaborators. The prospective study material was composed of cDNA or gDNA derived from T cells, B-cell-depleted T cells, or PBMCs. Subjects who had been exposed to COVID-19, were actively infected with it, or had recovered from it provided the deeply sampled blood TCRbeta repertoires that made up the dataset. Study-wide conclusions, independent of this receptor: Clinical and demographic metadata were provided uncurated, with the amount varying by source and participant.

CDR1 LNHDA and CDR2 SQIVND were looked up in the germline V gene (reference sequence). The CDR3, from cysteine to phenylalanine, totals 16 residues. The DNA shown is the 48-base CDR3, in frame from base 1. V is trimmed back by 7 bases and J by 3 bases, and the junction contains 7 bases that no gene match accounts for. With respect to this clone: Its antigen is currently not known. No clone much larger than this one lies a single base away; base qualities are absent.

TCRbeta CDR3 regions were amplified from genomic DNA by means of the immunoSEQ Assay, a bias-controlled multiplex PCR. Under the source paper's analysis protocol: The number of nucleated cells in each sample was estimated from the amplification of reference gene primers within the assay. To quantify the absolute abundance of each unique TCRbeta CDR3 rearrangement, sequence reads were collapsed and filtered. For each sample, productive Simpson clonality was calculated as the square root of Simpson's diversity index across productive rearrangements. Held by TCRdb, this immuneACCESS table contains in-frame sequences only and omits some clones. Under half of the omission traces to an unresolved V gene where checked; the cause of the rest is unknown. For V, J and clone size, that table is used; D and trimming come from the DNA. This sample has roughly 200,000 clones in its table, and approximately 90% of those were observed once. Together, the top ten hold roughly 5.6% of the sample.

A second Seattle source provided samples from volunteer blood donors who had recovered from COVID-19. Each collaborating institution followed its own protocols to collect whole blood in K2EDTA tubes. For TCRbeta analysis, collaborators shipped samples in one of three forms: frozen whole blood, isolated PBMCs, or DNA extracted from either of those sample types. In this chain, TRBV19 is recombined with TRBJ2-2; 11 middle bases align to TRBD2. This receptor was identified in a woman aged 40 to 50 who had recovered from COVID-19. Source material: peripheral blood. The bases read TGTGCCAGTAAGGAGCTAGCGGGAGGATACACCGGGGAGCTGTTTTTT. Translated, this is CASKELAGGYTGELFF. Where the CDR3 stops, the reference TRBV19 and TRBJ2-2 genes take over; the full variable domain is DGGITQSPKYLFRKEGQNVTLSCEQNLNHDAMYWYRQDPGQGLRLIYYSQIVNDFQKGDIAEGYSVSREKKESFPLTVTSAQKNPTAFYLCASKELAGGYTGELFFGEGSRLTVL.